One and the same sample provided the 7 T cell receptor beta chains below, sequenced in a study of T cells in localized non-small cell lung cancer. The protocol was immunoSEQ multiplex PCR, while the TCRdb copy is restricted to in-frame clones and leaves out a portion. The profile shows 52,000 or so clones, roughly 90% of them singletons. The sequenced sample was peripheral blood, obtained before any cancer treatment. The receptors were sampled from a male donor at least 60 years old with stage III squamous cell lung carcinoma.

This clone was observed once. This rearrangement joins TRBV14 to TRBJ2-1; D possibly corresponds to TRBD2 (6 bases). Per the germline V gene, CDR1 is SGHDN and CDR2 is FVKESK. Trimming cost V 5 bases and J 4 bases, with 15 bases left between them. CDR3 length: 15 residues. CDR3 sequence (DNA): TGTGCCAGCAGCAATTGGGGAGGACTTTACAATGAGCAGTTCTTC. It yields the protein CASSNWGGLYNEQFF.

The chain recombines TRBV18 with TRBJ2-1, with D possibly called TRBD1 or TRBD2 (6 bases each). V lost 0 bases and J 9 bases, leaving 15 bases between the germline ends. Germline V lookup: CDR1 KGHSH, CDR2 LQKENI. This CDR3 is built from 15 residues. The CDR3 DNA follows: TGTGCCAGCTCACCACCGAGTAGCTCGGGGGCTGAGCAGTTCTTC. Its translation is CASSPPSSSGAEQFF.

V gene TRBV6-4 combines with J gene TRBJ2-3, with 11 bases identical to TRBD2. CDR3 size: 16 residues. Germline assignment: CDR1 MRHNA and CDR2 SNTAGT. V lost 0 bases, J lost 2 bases, and 1 base stayed unmatched. The CDR3 protein is CASSDSSGGATDTQYF. The CDR3 nucleotides are TGTGCCAGCAGTGACTCTAGCGGGGGGGCCACAGATACGCAGTATTTT.

The V and J genes are TRBV5-5 and TRBJ2-2; D remains unclear. In germline, CDR1 is SGHKS, CDR2 YYEKEE (reference sequence). The CDR3 sequence is 12 residues long. V dropped 4 bases and J dropped 1 base, with 2 bases sitting between them. In DNA, the CDR3 is TGTGCCAGCAGCAAGAACACCGGGGAGCTGTTTTTT. Residues: CASSKNTGELFF. Filled out from reference TRBV5-5 and TRBJ2-2, the complete variable domain reads DAGVTQSPTHLIKTRGQQVTLRCSPISGHKSVSWYQQVLGQGPQFIFQYYEKEERGRGNFPDRFSARQFPNYSSELNVNALLLGDSALYLCASSKNTGELFFGEGSRLTVL.

The table lists this clone with a count of one. V and J are TRBV10-1 and TRBJ2-1; D possibly uses TRBD1 or TRBD2 (5 bases each). V was clipped by 8 bases and J by 3 bases, with 20 bases between them. In germline, CDR1 is WNHNN, CDR2 SYGVQD (reference sequence). The length of the CDR3 is 16 residues. CDR3 DNA sequence: TGCGCCAGCCCTCAAGCTCCGGGGCGAATCTACAATGAGCAGTTCTTC. Protein product: CASPQAPGRIYNEQFF.

J is TRBJ2-4 and V is TRBV7-2; 14 bases match TRBD2. V shed 5 bases, J shed 4 bases, and the junction held 4 bases outside the gene matches. Germline V gives CDR1 SGHTA, CDR2 FQGNSA. The length of the CDR3 is 16 residues. The CDR3 region is CASSPGTSGGKNIQYF. CDR3 sequence (DNA): TGTGCCAGCAGCCCCGGGACTAGCGGGGGAAAAAACATTCAGTACTTC. Based on the CDR3 plus reference TRBV7-2 and TRBJ2-4, the full variable domain is GAGVSQSPSNKVTEKGKDVELRCDPISGHTALYWYRQSLGQGLEFLIYFQGNSAPDKSGLPSDRFSAERTGGSVSTLTIQRTQQEDSAVYLCASSPGTSGGKNIQYFGAGTRLSVL.

This clone has just one count. The chain has TRBV4-3 and TRBJ1-1, with a weak D call TRBD1 (5 bases). Germline lookup yields CDR1 LGHNA and CDR2 YSLEER. The CDR3 loop spans 16 amino acids. The V gene lost 0 bases and the J gene lost 0 bases, with 11 bases spanning the gap. The CDR3, as DNA: TGCGCCAGCAGCCAAGATTGGGGGGGGTTGAACACTGAAGCTTTCTTT. Translated, it gives CASSQDWGGLNTEAFF.